A selection of T cell receptor beta chains follows, all from one sample in a study of shared clonotypes between healthy human individuals. The assay was immunoSEQ multiplex PCR, and TCRdb's table has in-frame clones only and misses some. Altogether fewer than 600,000 clones are present, 79% being singletons, with the ten largest covering roughly 13%. Sample: PBMCs. The origin of the receptors is a middle-aged woman in good health. Some clones in this sample may be carry-over from other donors' samples. CDR3s include the opening cysteine and the closing phenylalanine or tryptophan. The D gene is left open where the match is weak. Size is stated for part of the rows, as once, few or many counts, or as a class when the clone is expanded.

J gene,D gene,V gene,clone size,CDR3 DNA,CDR3 protein
TRBJ2-7,TRBD2,TRBV27,-,TGTGCCAGCAGTCCCCGGACTAGCGGGAGGGCCGACGAGCAGTACTTC,CASSPRTSGRADEQYF
TRBJ2-7,-,TRBV5-1,-,TGCGCCAGCAGCTCCAGCCCCTTACAGGGAACGGACGAGCAGTACTTC,CASSSSPLQGTDEQYF
TRBJ2-1,-,TRBV11-2,-,TGTGCCAGCAGCCCCCGATTCCCCTCCTACAATGAGCAGTTCTTC,CASSPRFPSYNEQFF
TRBJ2-1,-,TRBV21-1,few,TGTGCCAGCAGCAAACACCCAGGGGAAAATGAGCAGTTCTTC,CASSKHPGENEQFF
TRBJ2-7,-,TRBV30,-,TGTGCCTGGAGTGTTGGGACCGCCATCTACGAGCAGTACTTC,CAWSVGTAIYEQYF
TRBJ2-7,-,TRBV23-1,once,TGCGCCAGCAGTCAATCGGCGAAGCACAGGGACTACTACGAGCAGTACTTC,CASSQSAKHRDYYEQYF
TRBJ2-7,-,TRBV28,-,TGTGCCAGCAGTTTGGGGTCATACGAGCAGTACTTC,CASSLGSYEQYF
TRBJ2-5,TRBD2,TRBV9,-,TGTGCCAGCAGCCCGAGGGGACTAGCGGGAGGGCCAAGGCAAGAGACCCAGTACTTC,CASSPRGLAGGPRQETQYF
TRBJ2-1,-,TRBV4-2,-,TGTGCCAGCAGCCCCCAATGGCGAAGCTCCTACAATGAGCAGTTCTTC,CASSPQWRSSYNEQFF
TRBJ1-5,TRBD1,TRBV5-6,-,TGTGCCAGCAGCCCCGGACAGGGAAATCAGCCCCAGCATTTT,CASSPGQGNQPQHF
TRBJ1-5,-,TRBV5-8,-,TGTGCCAGCAGCTTTCGAGGGTATAGCAATCAGCCCCAGCATTTT,CASSFRGYSNQPQHF
TRBJ2-7,TRBD2,TRBV28,-,TGTGCCAGCAGTTCCTTATTTAGCGGGAGGTGGAACGAGCAGTACTTC,CASSSLFSGRWNEQYF
TRBJ2-1,-,TRBV27,-,TGTGCCAGCAGTTTGTCTCCAGGGACCTACAATGAGCAGTTCTTC,CASSLSPGTYNEQFF
TRBJ2-2,-,TRBV7-7,once,TGTGCCAGCAGCTTAGATCCTTCGGGCGGGGAGCTGTTTTTT,CASSLDPSGGELFF
TRBJ2-1,TRBD2,TRBV19,-,TGTGCCAGTAGTATCCCGTCTTGGGGGGAGCGGGGACATGAGCAGTTCTTC,CASSIPSWGERGHEQFF
TRBJ2-2,-,TRBV28,-,TGTGCCAGCCTAACAGGGTCGACTCCTGAGCGCGGGGAGCTGTTTTTT,CASLTGSTPERGELFF
TRBJ2-3,-,TRBV7-9,-,TGTGCCAGCAGCTTAGTTGGGGGGGATACGCAGTATTTT,CASSLVGGDTQYF
TRBJ2-7,-,TRBV19,-,TGTGCCAGTAGTAACCAAGACCGGACCTACGAGCAGTACTTC,CASSNQDRTYEQYF
TRBJ2-7,TRBD1,TRBV28,-,TGTGCCAGCAGTTTAGACAGGGGGTACGAGCAGTACTTC,CASSLDRGYEQYF
TRBJ1-5,-,TRBV19,-,TGTGCCAGTTCGGGGTTGGGCAATCAGCCCCAGCATTTT,CASSGLGNQPQHF
TRBJ2-1,TRBD2,TRBV30,-,TGTGCCTGGACCTTTGGGGTGGTAGCGGGTGCCTACAATGAGCAGTTCTTC,CAWTFGVVAGAYNEQFF
TRBJ2-7,-,TRBV28,-,TGTGCCAGCAGCACACAGAGAGAGCAGTACTTC,CASSTQREQYF
TRBJ2-7,TRBD2,TRBV28,-,TGTGCCAGCAGCGAGGGACTAGCGGGAACAGGCGAGCAGTACTTC,CASSEGLAGTGEQYF
TRBJ1-3,-,TRBV7-9,-,TGTGCCAGCAGCTCACGAGGTCCCGGGGCCTCTGGAAACACCATATATTTT,CASSSRGPGASGNTIYF
TRBJ1-1,-,TRBV7-2,once,TGTGCCAGCAGCAACTTGGGGTATGAAGCTTTCTTT,CASSNLGYEAFF
TRBJ2-7,TRBD2,TRBV28,few,TGTGCCAGCAGTTTAACCGCTAGCGGATACGAGCAGTACTTC,CASSLTASGYEQYF
TRBJ2-6,-,TRBV18,few,TGTGCCAGCTCACCACGCTCTGGGGCCAACGTCCTGACTTTC,CASSPRSGANVLTF
TRBJ2-1,TRBD1,TRBV10-3,-,TGTGCCATCAGTAGAACGGGACAGGCGATTAACAATGAGCAGTTCTTC,CAISRTGQAINNEQFF
TRBJ1-5,TRBD1,TRBV19,-,TGTGCCAGTTCCGTAGGGACAGTTGATCAGCCCCAGCATTTT,CASSVGTVDQPQHF
TRBJ1-2,-,TRBV4-1,-,TGCGCCAGCAGCCGAGACATGAGGGGCTACACCTTC,CASSRDMRGYTF
TRBJ2-3,TRBD2,TRBV9,-,TGTGCCAGCAGCTCCCGCCCCCTAGCGGGAAGCACAGATACGCAGTATTTT,CASSSRPLAGSTDTQYF
TRBJ2-3,-,TRBV7-9,-,TGTGCCAGCAGCTTGGGGGGCACAGATACGCAGTATTTT,CASSLGGTDTQYF
TRBJ2-2,TRBD2,TRBV19,-,TGTGCCAGTTCGGGACTAGCGCCGAACACCGGGGAGCTGTTTTTT,CASSGLAPNTGELFF
TRBJ2-7,-,TRBV9,-,TGTGCCAGCAGCGTAGGAGGGGGTCAAACCTACGAGCAGTACTTC,CASSVGGGQTYEQYF
TRBJ2-3,TRBD1,TRBV19,-,TGTGCCAGTAGTCTACGGACAGGGCAGAGGCCAGATACGCAGTATTTT,CASSLRTGQRPDTQYF
TRBJ2-7,-,TRBV7-9,-,TGTGCCAGCAGCTTAGGAGGAATGGGCGAGCAGTACTTC,CASSLGGMGEQYF
TRBJ2-3,-,TRBV13,-,TGTGCCAGCACCTCTGCCGGGACCACCACAGATACGCAGTATTTT,CASTSAGTTTDTQYF
TRBJ2-7,TRBD2,TRBV5-8,-,TGTGCCAGCAGCTTGGATGCAGGGAGGGTTGCGCAGTACTTC,CASSLDAGRVAQYF
TRBJ2-3,-,TRBV5-1,-,TGCGCCAGCAGCTTGGTTCGCCTGGATACGCAGTATTTT,CASSLVRLDTQYF
TRBJ1-4,-,TRBV27,-,TGTGCCAGCAGTCGGTTATTAGGAGGGCATAATGAAAAACTGTTTTTT,CASSRLLGGHNEKLFF
TRBJ2-1,-,TRBV29-1,-,TGCAGCGGGGGACTTTTCAATGAGCAGTTCTTC,CSGGLFNEQFF
TRBJ2-3,-,TRBV6-1,-,TGTGCCAGCAGTGAAGCCGAGGGGAGAGGGTCAGATACGCAGTATTTT,CASSEAEGRGSDTQYF
TRBJ2-5,TRBD2,TRBV7-9,-,TGTGCCAGCAGCTTAGGCAGGAGGCCTAGCGGGAGCGGGGAGACCCAGTACTTC,CASSLGRRPSGSGETQYF
TRBJ2-7,TRBD1,TRBV27,-,TGTGCCAGCAGTTTATCCGGGACAGGGTCCTACGAGCAGTACTTC,CASSLSGTGSYEQYF
TRBJ2-3,TRBD2,TRBV7-3,-,TGTGCCAGCAGCTCACGACTAGCGGGAGGCACAGATACGCAGTATTTT,CASSSRLAGGTDTQYF
TRBJ1-4,-,TRBV7-8,-,TGTGCCAGCAGCTTAGGACTGAACCTTAATGAAAAACTGTTTTTT,CASSLGLNLNEKLFF
TRBJ2-7,-,TRBV5-1,-,TGCGCCAGCAGCTTGGGAAGCGGGCCCGAGCAGTACTTC,CASSLGSGPEQYF
TRBJ2-1,TRBD1,TRBV5-1,-,TGCGCCAGCAGCCCCATGGACAGGGGCGATGAGCAGTTCTTC,CASSPMDRGDEQFF
TRBJ1-5,-,TRBV2,-,TGTGCCAGCAGTGAGTGGTTAGAAGGAGGTCAGCCCCAGCATTTT,CASSEWLEGGQPQHF
TRBJ2-1,-,TRBV19,-,TGTGCCACCTCACCTAAGTCCCATGAGCAGTTCTTC,CATSPKSHEQFF
TRBJ1-2,-,TRBV7-3,-,TGTGCCAGCAGCTTAGTCCGCGGAGATGGCTACACCTTC,CASSLVRGDGYTF
TRBJ1-3,-,TRBV7-2,-,TGTGCCAGCAGCTTCTCGGTGGCAGGGGCAACTGGAAACACCATATATTTT,CASSFSVAGATGNTIYF
TRBJ2-1,TRBD2,TRBV6-1,-,TGTGCCAGCAGTGAGGTCGCTAGCGGGTATAATGAGCAGTTCTTC,CASSEVASGYNEQFF
TRBJ1-5,-,TRBV18,once,TGTGCCAGCTCACCCTCCCGCGCCACGACCTCCATCAGGCCCCAGCATTTT,CASSPSRATTSIRPQHF
TRBJ2-7,-,TRBV7-9,once,TGTGCCAGCAGCCGGCAGGGAGGATACGAGCAGTACTTC,CASSRQGGYEQYF
TRBJ1-1,-,TRBV28,-,TGTGCCAGCAGTTCCAGAGGGTGGAGGGACACCGTCACTGAAGCTTTCTTT,CASSSRGWRDTVTEAFF
TRBJ2-5,-,TRBV5-1,-,TGCGCCAGCAGCCCCTTAACACAAGAGACCCAGTACTTC,CASSPLTQETQYF
TRBJ2-2,-,TRBV11-2,-,TGTGCCAGCAGGTCCCCTAGAGGTCACACCGGGGAGCTGTTTTTT,CASRSPRGHTGELFF
TRBJ2-1,-,TRBV2,-,TGTGCCAGCAGTGAACAAGCTAGGGACAATGAGCAGTTCTTC,CASSEQARDNEQFF